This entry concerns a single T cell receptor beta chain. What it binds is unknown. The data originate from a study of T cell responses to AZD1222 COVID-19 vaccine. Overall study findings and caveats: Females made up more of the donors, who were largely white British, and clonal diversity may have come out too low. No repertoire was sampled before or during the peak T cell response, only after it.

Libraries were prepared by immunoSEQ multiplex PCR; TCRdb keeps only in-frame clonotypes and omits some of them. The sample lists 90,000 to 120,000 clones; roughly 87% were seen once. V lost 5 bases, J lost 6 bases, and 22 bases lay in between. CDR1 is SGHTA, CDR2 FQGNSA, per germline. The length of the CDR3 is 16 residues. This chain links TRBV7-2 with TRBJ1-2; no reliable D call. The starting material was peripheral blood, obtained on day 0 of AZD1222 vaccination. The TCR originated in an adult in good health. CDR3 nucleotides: TGTGCCAGCAGCCTAGTAGGGATTCCGACAACAAATGGCTACACCTTC. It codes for CASSLVGIPTTNGYTF. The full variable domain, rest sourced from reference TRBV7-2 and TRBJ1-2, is GAGVSQSPSNKVTEKGKDVELRCDPISGHTALYWYRQSLGQGLEFLIYFQGNSAPDKSGLPSDRFSAERTGGSVSTLTIQRTQQEDSAVYLCASSLVGIPTTNGYTFGSGTRLTVV.